The 5 T cell receptor beta chains presented below share a single source sample, sequenced in a study of tissue T cells after allogeneic stem cell transplantation. TCRdb's copy holds only in-frame clones and misses some; the assay was immunoSEQ multiplex PCR. There are fewer than 4,500 clones in the sample; approximately 74% occur only once, and more than 8% lies in the top ten. Sample: left colon tissue, taken at autopsy. The source is a woman aged 18-49 years with breast cancer.

The chain is built from TRBV20-1 and TRBJ1-1; D possibly corresponds to TRBD1 (6 bases). CDR3 length: 12 residues. V lost 5 bases to trimming and J lost 5 bases, with 12 bases between them. Germline loops: CDR1 DFQATT, CDR2 SNEGSKA (reference sequence). CDR3 sequence (DNA): TGCAGTGCTGGTGGGGGCGGGACTGAAGCTTTCTTT. As protein: CSAGGGGTEAFF.

This clone was seen a single time. CDR3 DNA: TGTGCCAGCAGTTCTTCAGGGTATAGTCAGCCCCAGCATTTT. Its protein product is CASSSSGYSQPQHF. This chain joins TRBV27 and TRBJ1-5; D may be TRBD1 (5 bases). Trimming stripped 4 bases from V and 6 bases from J, with 13 bases between. Germline V gene sequence: CDR1 MNHEY, CDR2 SMNVEV (reference sequence). The CDR3 runs to 14 residues.

The rearrangement uses TRBV7-3 and TRBJ2-5; D gene ambiguous. Germline values: CDR1 SGHTA, CDR2 FQGTGA. CDR3 length equals 13 residues. V was cut by 2 bases and J by 5 bases, with 9 bases left in between. The CDR3 reads CASSLAGMETQYF. CDR3 bases: TGTGCCAGCAGCTTAGCAGGAATGGAGACCCAGTACTTC.

The chain carries TRBV6-6 and TRBJ1-1; D might be TRBD1 (5 bases). Germline V lookup: CDR1 MNHNY, CDR2 SVGAGI (reference sequence). V lost 2 bases, J lost 7 bases, and 20 bases lay in between. This CDR3 spans 16 amino acids. The CDR3 region has the DNA TGTGCCAGCAGTTACCCGACGGCCGGGACGGAAAATGAAGCTTTCTTT. It encodes CASSYPTAGTENEAFF.

The V gene is TRBV6-5, the J gene TRBJ2-5, with 7 positions matching TRBD1. In germline, CDR1 is MNHEY, CDR2 SVGAGI. V shed 6 bases, J shed 2 bases, and the junction held 6 bases outside the gene matches. The CDR3 runs to 14 residues. This chain's CDR3 is CASRRDRQQETQYF. CDR3 in DNA: TGTGCCAGCAGACGGGACAGACAGCAAGAGACCCAGTACTTC.